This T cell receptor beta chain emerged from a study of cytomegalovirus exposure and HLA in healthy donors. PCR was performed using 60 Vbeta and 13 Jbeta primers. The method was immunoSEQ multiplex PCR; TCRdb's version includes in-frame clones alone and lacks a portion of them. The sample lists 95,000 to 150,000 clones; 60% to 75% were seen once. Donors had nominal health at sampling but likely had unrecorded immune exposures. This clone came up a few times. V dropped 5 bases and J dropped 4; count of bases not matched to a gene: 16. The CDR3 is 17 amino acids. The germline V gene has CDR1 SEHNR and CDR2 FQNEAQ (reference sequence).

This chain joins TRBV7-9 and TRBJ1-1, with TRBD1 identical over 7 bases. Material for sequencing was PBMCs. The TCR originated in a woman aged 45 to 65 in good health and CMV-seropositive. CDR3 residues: CASSSWDRRPGPTEAFF. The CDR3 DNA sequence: TGTGCCAGCAGCAGCTGGGACAGAAGGCCGGGTCCCACTGAAGCTTTCTTT.